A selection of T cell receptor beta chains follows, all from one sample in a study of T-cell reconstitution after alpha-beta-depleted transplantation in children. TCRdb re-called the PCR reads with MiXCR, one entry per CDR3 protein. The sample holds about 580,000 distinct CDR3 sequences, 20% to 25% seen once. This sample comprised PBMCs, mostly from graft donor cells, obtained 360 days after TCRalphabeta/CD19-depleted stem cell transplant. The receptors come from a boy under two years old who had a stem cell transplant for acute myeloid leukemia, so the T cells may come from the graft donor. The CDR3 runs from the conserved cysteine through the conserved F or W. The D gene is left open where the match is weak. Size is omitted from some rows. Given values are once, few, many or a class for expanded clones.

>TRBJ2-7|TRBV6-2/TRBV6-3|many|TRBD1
TGTGCCAGCAGTTTCGGGACAGTTAGCGAGCAGTACTTC
CASSFGTVSEQYF
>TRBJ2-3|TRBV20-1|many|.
TGCAGTGCTTCCCGGGACTCACCCACAGATACGCAGTATTTT
CSASRDSPTDTQYF
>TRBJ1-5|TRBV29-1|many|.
TGCAGCGTTGCAGGGCCTAATCAGCCCCAGCATTTT
CSVAGPNQPQHF
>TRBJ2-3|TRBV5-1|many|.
TGCGCCAGCAGCTTGATGGTCTCCCGGATGCATACGCAGTATTTT
CASSLMVSRMHTQYF
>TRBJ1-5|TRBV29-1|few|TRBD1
TGCAGCGTAGACAGGGACCAGCCCCAGCATTTT
CSVDRDQPQHF
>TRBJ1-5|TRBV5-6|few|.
TGTGCCAGCAGCTTGGGGGAGTATCAGCCCCAGCATTTT
CASSLGEYQPQHF
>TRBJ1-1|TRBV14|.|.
TGTGCCAGCAGCCAAATCTCCGCGGGGAGCACTGAAGCTTTCTTT
CASSQISAGSTEAFF
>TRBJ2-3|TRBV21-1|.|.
TGTACCAGCAGCACCCCGGGACAGCTCCTACGCACAGATACGCAGTATTTT
CTSSTPGQLLRTDTQYF
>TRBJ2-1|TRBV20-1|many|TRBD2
TGCAGTGCTAGCGACGCTAGCGGAAGCTCCTACAATGAGCAGTTCTTC
CSASDASGSSYNEQFF
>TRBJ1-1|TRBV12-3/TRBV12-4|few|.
TGTGCCAGCAGTTTAGGAGTGTCTTACGCTGAAGCTTTCTTT
CASSLGVSYAEAFF
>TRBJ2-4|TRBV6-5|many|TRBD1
TGTGCCAGTCGACAGGGGATTGCCAAAAACATTCAGTACTTC
CASRQGIAKNIQYF
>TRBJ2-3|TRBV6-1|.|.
TGTGCCAGCAGCTCGCATCCCTGGGGAGATACGCAGTATTTT
CASSSHPWGDTQYF
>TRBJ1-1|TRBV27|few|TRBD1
TGTGCCATCTTACAGGGGGCAGACACTGAAGCTTTCTTT
CAILQGADTEAFF